Shown below are 18 T cell receptor beta chains from a single sample sequenced in a study of shared clonotypes between healthy human individuals. Positively selected for CCR7, the CD45RO-negative cells used as naive CD8 cells excluded terminally differentiated effector memory CD45RA+ cells. Clones were sequenced by immunoSEQ multiplex PCR, and TCRdb holds only the in-frame ones, with some missing. The sample lists about 2.2 million clones; 80% to 95% were seen once. The sample consisted of naive CD8+ T cells from PBMCs. The receptors originated from a man between 18 and 29 years old in good health. Some clones in this sample may be carry-over from other donors' samples.

The chain employs TRBV7-9 and TRBJ1-1, with D unresolved. This CDR3 region has 12 residues. CDR1 and CDR2 from the germline V gene are SEHNR and FQNEAQ (reference sequence). Trimming cost V 3 bases and J 5 bases, with 7 bases left between them. CDR3 sequence reads: CASSFGPTEAFF. The DNA for the CDR3 is TGTGCCAGCAGCTTTGGGCCGACTGAAGCTTTCTTT. Full variable domain (missing parts from reference TRBV7-9 and TRBJ1-1): DTGVSQNPRHKITKRGQNVTFRCDPISEHNRLYWYRQTLGQGPEFLTYFQNEAQLEKSRLLSDRFSAERPKGSFSTLEIQRTEQGDSAMYLCASSFGPTEAFFGQGTRLTVV.

This clone appeared once. V is TRBV7-8 and J is TRBJ2-7, with unresolved D. Germline CDR1 SGHVS, CDR2 FQNEAQ. The CDR3 consists of 13 residues. V gave up 2 bases and J gave up 3 bases, with 8 bases separating them. DNA for the CDR3: TGTGCCAGCAGCTTAAGAATCGGCTACGAGCAGTACTTC. Translation gives CASSLRIGYEQYF.

A note on this clone: Other DNA sequences in the sample encode the same CDR3. The V call is TRBV27, the J call TRBJ2-6; D is ambiguous. V lost 2 bases and J lost 0, with 8 bases in between. Germline CDR1 MNHEY, CDR2 SMNVEV (reference sequence). The CDR3 totals 16 residues. This CDR3 reads CASSLGPGSGANVLTF. The CDR3 nucleotides are TGTGCCAGCAGTTTAGGGCCTGGCTCTGGGGCCAACGTCCTGACTTTC.

As concerns this clone: This CDR3 is also generated by other DNA sequences in the sample. V is TRBV30 and J is TRBJ1-1; 7 nucleotides match TRBD1. Germline values: CDR1 GTSNPN, CDR2 SVGIG (reference sequence). The CDR3 contains 14 residues. V dropped 2 bases and J dropped 1; count of bases not matched to a gene: 4. In DNA form, the CDR3 reads TGTGCCTGGAGTAGGGGGCGTCGGAACACTGAAGCTTTCTTT. As protein: CAWSRGRRNTEAFF. The full variable domain, rest sourced from reference TRBV30 and TRBJ1-1, is SQTIHQWPATLVQPVGSPLSLECTVEGTSNPNLYWYRQAAGRGLQLLFYSVGIGQISSEVPQNLSASRPQDRQFILSSKKLLLSDSGFYLCAWSRGRRNTEAFFGQGTRLTVV.

The chain has TRBV6-5 and TRBJ2-1; 13 nucleotides align to TRBD2. Germline CDR1 is MNHEY and CDR2 is SVGAGI. Losses at the gene ends were 6 bases for V and 6 bases for J; bases not matched to a gene: 5. This CDR3 comprises 15 residues. CDR3: CASRRTSGSTNEQFF. The CDR3 DNA is TGTGCCAGCAGGCGGACTAGCGGGAGTACCAATGAGCAGTTCTTC.

This clone was counted once. The V gene is TRBV19, the J gene TRBJ2-1; D is unclear. Germline-derived CDR1 and CDR2 are LNHDA and SQIVND (reference sequence). Trimming shortened V by 2 bases and J by 6 bases, and 8 bases separated the two germline ends. The CDR3 consists of 13 residues. The CDR3 sequence is CASSISPRNEQFF. The CDR3 DNA sequence: TGTGCCAGTAGTATATCCCCTCGCAATGAGCAGTTCTTC.

The genes are TRBV29-1 and TRBJ2-5; TRBD1 matches at 7 bases. The trim removed 0 bases at V and 0 bases at J, leaving 7 bases unmatched. This CDR3 has 16 residues. Per germline, CDR1 SQVTM and CDR2 ANQGSEA. This chain's CDR3 is CSVEEAGGVYQETQYF. In nucleotides, the CDR3 is TGCAGCGTTGAAGAAGCAGGGGGTGTCTACCAAGAGACCCAGTACTTC.

The CDR3 coding sequence is TGTGCCAGCAGCTTCGTCGGGGGTTTCGAGAACGAGCAGTACTTC. Its protein product is CASSFVGGFENEQYF. This chain joins TRBV5-4 and TRBJ2-7; tentative D call: TRBD2 (6 bases). Germline CDR1 SGHNT, CDR2 YYREEE (reference sequence). The CDR3 consists of 15 residues. V was shortened by 2 bases and J by 5 bases, with 17 bases between the two germline ends.

The chain couples TRBV6-5 to TRBJ1-5, with D unresolved. Germline lookup yields CDR1 MNHEY and CDR2 SVGAGI. CDR3 size: 15 residues. The V and J ends lost 6 bases and 4 bases respectively, with 16 bases between them. CDR3: CASRERVHSNQPQHF. The CDR3 nucleotides are TGTGCCAGCAGGGAACGGGTCCATAGTAATCAGCCCCAGCATTTT.

This clone is a singleton in its sample. This rearrangement joins TRBV7-9 to TRBJ2-5; no clear D gene. CDR1 and CDR2 from the germline V gene are SEHNR and FQNEAQ (reference sequence). V was cut by 1 base and J by 5 bases, with 14 bases left in between. The CDR3 runs to 15 residues. The DNA of the CDR3 is TGTGCCAGCAGCTTAGTCCTAGGGTTGTTTGAGACCCAGTACTTC. It specifies CASSLVLGLFETQYF.

The chain combines TRBV11-2 with TRBJ2-7; TRBD1 or TRBD2 may be the D gene (5 bases each). CDR3 length equals 12 residues. Germline assignment: CDR1 SGHAT and CDR2 FQNNGV. V lost 8 bases and J 7 bases, leaving 15 bases between the germline ends. DNA for the CDR3: TGTGCCAGCGGACTCGGGGCGCGTGAGCAGTACTTC. Its protein product is CASGLGAREQYF.

The V call is TRBV6-5, the J call TRBJ1-4; 7 bases are a match to TRBD1. The CDR3 is 14 amino acids. The J segment lost 5 bases and the V segment lost 6 bases, leaving 6 bases of the junction unmatched. Germline V gene sequence: CDR1 MNHEY, CDR2 SVGAGI. The CDR3, as DNA: TGTGCCAGCAGGCCGGACAGGACAAATGAAAAACTGTTTTTT. Residues: CASRPDRTNEKLFF.

The V gene is TRBV7-2, the J gene TRBJ2-7; the match to TRBD2 covers 9 bases. The V and J ends lost 10 bases and 1 base, in that order; junction bases with no gene match: 5. Looked up from germline, CDR1 is SGHTA and CDR2 is FQGNSA. This CDR3 region has 13 residues. DNA for the CDR3: TGTGCCATCCGTCTAGCGGGATCCTACGAGCAGTACTTC. Protein product: CAIRLAGSYEQYF.

The gene calls are TRBV19 and TRBJ2-1, with 14 bases lining up with TRBD2. CDR1 and CDR2 from the germline V gene are LNHDA and SQIVND (reference sequence). V dropped 3 bases and J dropped 1; count of bases not matched to a gene: 5. The CDR3 has 18 residues. CDR3 residues: CASSIFGLAGGSYNEQFF. DNA for the CDR3: TGTGCCAGTAGTATCTTCGGACTAGCGGGAGGTTCCTACAATGAGCAGTTCTTC.

The V call is TRBV29-1, the J call TRBJ2-2, with unresolved D. Germline V gene lookup returns CDR1 SQVTM and CDR2 ANQGSEA. V was clipped by 8 bases and J by 5 bases, with 12 bases between them. The CDR3 runs 12 residues. The CDR3 DNA reads as TGCAGCATCTTGGGCGAGACCGGGGAGCTGTTTTTT. It specifies CSILGETGELFF.

The CDR3 DNA is TGTGCCAGCAGCTCCGGACCGAAGGGGGAGCAGTACTTC. Amino acids: CASSSGPKGEQYF. J is TRBJ2-7 and V is TRBV9, with D possibly matching TRBD1 (5 bases). This CDR3 is built from 13 residues. Germline CDR1 SGDLS, CDR2 YYNGEE. V was cut by 4 bases and J by 7 bases, with 15 bases left in between.

The CDR3, as DNA: TGTGCCAGCAGCTACCAGGGGGGGCCCTACAATGAGCAGTTCTTC. It encodes CASSYQGGPYNEQFF. The chain couples TRBV9 to TRBJ2-1; possibly TRBD1 or TRBD2 for D (7 bases each). The CDR3 covers 15 residues. Trimming shortened V by 4 bases and J by 2 bases, and 13 bases separated the two germline ends. Looked up from germline, CDR1 is SGDLS and CDR2 is YYNGEE. Using reference TRBV9 and TRBJ2-1 for the parts outside the CDR3, the full variable domain is DSGVTQTPKHLITATGQRVTLRCSPRSGDLSVYWYQQSLDQGLQFLIQYYNGEERAKGNILERFSAQQFPDLHSELNLSSLELGDSALYFCASSYQGGPYNEQFFGPGTRLTVL.

The chain links TRBV30 to TRBJ1-2; a possible D gene is TRBD1 (5 bases). The CDR3 totals 13 residues. V lost 0 bases and J 6 bases, leaving 11 bases between the germline ends. The V gene's germline CDR1 is GTSNPN and CDR2 SVGIG (reference sequence). CDR3 DNA: TGTGCCTGGAGTGTAGGTTGGGGGAATGGCTACACCTTC. Amino acid sequence: CAWSVGWGNGYTF.